These T cell receptor beta chains were read from a single sample in a study of graft-versus-host responses after intestinal transplantation. The antigens these receptors bind are not known. Measured with immunoSEQ multiplex PCR; TCRdb has only the in-frame clones, and not every one. The profile shows 45,000 to 60,000 clones, 95% of them singletons. This specimen was unstimulated CD8+ T cells sorted from spleen or lymph node cells, taken before transplant. These receptors were obtained from a human donor who was the organ donor for an intestinal transplant. The CDR3 runs from the conserved cysteine through the conserved F or W. The D gene is left open where the match is weak.

d_gene	v_gene	j_gene	CDR3aa	CDR3nt
NA	TRBV4-1	TRBJ2-7	CASSQDGHSYEQYF	TGCGCCAGCAGCCAAGATGGTCACTCCTACGAGCAGTACTTC
TRBD1	TRBV6-1	TRBJ2-1	CASTRTGATNEQFF	TGTGCCAGCACTCGGACAGGGGCTACCAATGAGCAGTTCTTC
NA	TRBV9	TRBJ1-1	CASSVDTEAFF	TGTGCCAGCAGCGTCGACACTGAAGCTTTCTTT
TRBD1	TRBV25-1	TRBJ2-7	CASSDPWAGGYEQYF	TGTGCCAGCAGTGACCCCTGGGCAGGGGGTTACGAGCAGTACTTC
NA	TRBV28	TRBJ1-5	CASSTNQGGIQPQHF	TGTGCCAGCAGTACTAACCAGGGTGGGATACAGCCCCAGCATTTT
NA	TRBV5-1	TRBJ2-2	CASSLWTENTGELFF	TGCGCCAGCAGCTTGTGGACGGAGAACACCGGGGAGCTGTTTTTT
NA	TRBV4-3	TRBJ1-2	CASSQAPQLHSLGDYGYTF	TGCGCCAGCAGCCAAGCCCCACAGCTCCACAGTCTAGGGGACTATGGCTACACCTTC
NA	TRBV9	TRBJ1-1	CASNPGWGGLNTEAFF	TGTGCCAGCAACCCCGGCTGGGGCGGCTTGAACACTGAAGCTTTCTTT
NA	TRBV12-5	TRBJ2-2	CASGSPPWGRMGTGELFF	TGTGCTAGTGGTTCCCCCCCGTGGGGGCGTATGGGCACCGGGGAGCTGTTTTTT
TRBD1	TRBV27	TRBJ2-7	CASSRQGSSYEQYF	TGTGCCAGCAGTCGACAGGGGAGCTCCTACGAGCAGTACTTC
TRBD1	TRBV28	TRBJ2-3	CASTGTGGLEGTDTQYF	TGTGCCAGCACCGGGACAGGGGGCCTTGAAGGCACAGATACGCAGTATTTT
TRBD2	TRBV27	TRBJ2-3	CASYGGGDTQYF	TGTGCCAGCTATGGGGGAGGGGATACGCAGTATTTT
TRBD1	TRBV27	TRBJ2-3	CASRNTGDTDTQYF	TGTGCCAGCAGGAATACAGGGGACACAGATACGCAGTATTTT
TRBD1	TRBV27	TRBJ2-7	CASSLWGTGSYEQYF	TGTGCCAGCAGTTTATGGGGGACAGGGTCCTACGAGCAGTACTTC
TRBD1	TRBV19	TRBJ1-2	CASSISPTGGVYGYTF	TGTGCCAGTAGTATATCCCCGACAGGGGGCGTTTATGGCTACACCTTC
NA	TRBV9	TRBJ1-5	CASSVGGPKGCQPQHF	TGTGCCAGCAGCGTAGGGGGACCGAAAGGATGTCAGCCCCAGCATTTT
TRBD1	TRBV14	TRBJ2-1	CASSQGQGAYEQFF	TGTGCCAGCAGCCAAGGACAGGGGGCATATGAGCAGTTCTTC
TRBD2	TRBV7-8	TRBJ2-6	CASSPGLAGLSSGANVLTF	TGTGCCAGCAGCCCTGGACTAGCGGGGTTAAGCTCTGGGGCCAACGTCCTGACTTTC
NA	TRBV7-8	TRBJ1-1	CASSLSRNTEAFF	TGTGCCAGCAGCTTATCCAGGAACACTGAAGCTTTCTTT
NA	TRBV11-2	TRBJ1-1	CAGSPVFGPDGMNTEAFF	TGTGCCGGCAGCCCAGTATTCGGGCCGGATGGGATGAACACTGAAGCTTTCTTT
NA	TRBV6-1	TRBJ2-7	CASSEVTGSGYEQYF	TGTGCCAGCAGTGAAGTCACGGGGTCGGGCTACGAGCAGTACTTC
NA	TRBV19	TRBJ2-2	CASSPSGGTGELFF	TGTGCCAGTAGCCCCTCAGGAGGCACCGGGGAGCTGTTTTTT
NA	TRBV11-3	TRBJ2-4	CASSLGGGDGSIQYF	TGTGCCAGCAGCTTAGGAGGGGGGGATGGTTCCATTCAGTACTTC
TRBD1	TRBV5-6	TRBJ2-1	CASSLGRQGANEQFF	TGTGCCAGCAGCTTGGGTAGGCAGGGGGCAAATGAGCAGTTCTTC
TRBD2	TRBV7-2	TRBJ2-3	CASSFSPAGGTSDTQYF	TGTGCCAGCAGCTTTAGCCCGGCGGGGGGTACTTCAGATACGCAGTATTTT